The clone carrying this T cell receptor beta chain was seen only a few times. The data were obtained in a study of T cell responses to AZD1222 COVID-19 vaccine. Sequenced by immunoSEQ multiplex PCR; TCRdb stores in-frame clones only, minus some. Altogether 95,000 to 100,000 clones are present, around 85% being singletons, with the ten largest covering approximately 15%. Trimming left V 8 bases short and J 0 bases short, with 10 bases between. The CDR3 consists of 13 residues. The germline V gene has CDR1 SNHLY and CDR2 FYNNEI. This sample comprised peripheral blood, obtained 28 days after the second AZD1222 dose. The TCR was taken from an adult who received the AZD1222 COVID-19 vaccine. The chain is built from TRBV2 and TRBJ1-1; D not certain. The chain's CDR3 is CASGSLMNTEAFF. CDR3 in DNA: TGTGCCAGCGGGAGCCTCATGAACACTGAAGCTTTCTTT.